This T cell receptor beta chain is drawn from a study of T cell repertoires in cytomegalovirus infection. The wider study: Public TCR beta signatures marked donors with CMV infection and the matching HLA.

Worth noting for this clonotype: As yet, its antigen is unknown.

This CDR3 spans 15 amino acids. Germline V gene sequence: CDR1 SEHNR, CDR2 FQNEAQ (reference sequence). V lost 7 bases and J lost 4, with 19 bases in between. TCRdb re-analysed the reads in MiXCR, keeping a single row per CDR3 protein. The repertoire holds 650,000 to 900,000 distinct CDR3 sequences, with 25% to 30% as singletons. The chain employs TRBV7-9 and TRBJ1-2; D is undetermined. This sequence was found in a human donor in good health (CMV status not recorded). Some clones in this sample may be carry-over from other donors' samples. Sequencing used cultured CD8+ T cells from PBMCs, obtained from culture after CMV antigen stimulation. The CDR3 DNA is TGTGCCAGCATCTCTCTGGGAGGTACGGGCTATGGCTACACCTTC. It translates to CASISLGGTGYGYTF.